Each of the 22 T cell receptor beta chains below was sequenced from the same sample in a study of T cell changes during pregnancy in multiple sclerosis. Using immunoSEQ multiplex PCR, the repertoire was profiled, and TCRdb retains in-frame clones only, with some absent. The sample records approximately 89,000 clones, less than 95% being singletons. This sample comprised peripheral blood, obtained in the third trimester of pregnancy. These receptors all stem from a female donor with multiple sclerosis, enrolled in a pregnancy study.

The J gene is TRBJ2-2, the V gene TRBV29-1; the match to TRBD2 covers 10 bases. CDR3 length equals 14 residues. Trimming cost V 5 bases and J 7 bases; bases outside gene matches: 7. Germline CDR1 reads SQVTM; CDR2 reads ANQGSEA. Here the CDR3 reads CSVLRASGSGELFF. CDR3 bases: TGCAGCGTTCTCCGGGCTAGCGGGAGCGGGGAGCTGTTTTTT.

This sequence joins TRBV27 and TRBJ1-4; D perhaps matches TRBD1 (5 bases). The V end was cut by 6 bases, the J end by 7 bases, with 6 bases between. CDR3 size: 11 residues. Germline CDR1 and CDR2: MNHEY and SMNVEV (reference sequence). The CDR3 reads CASRGGEKLFF. CDR3 DNA: TGTGCCAGCAGGGGGGGTGAAAAACTGTTTTTT.

The gene calls are TRBV30 and TRBJ2-5; maybe TRBD1 (6 bases). The CDR3 length is 16 residues. The germline V and J ends were trimmed by 3 bases and 5 bases, with 22 bases remaining between them. Germline CDR1 is GTSNPN and CDR2 is SVGIG (reference sequence). CDR3 nucleotides: TGTGCCTGGAGGCAGGTCCAGGGTGGAAGGGGGGAGACCCAGTACTTC. Translation: CAWRQVQGGRGETQYF.

With respect to this clone: The same CDR3 is also encoded by other DNA sequences in this sample. This chain uses TRBV7-2 with TRBJ2-1; 13 bases are shared with TRBD2. Germline V gene sequence: CDR1 SGHTA, CDR2 FQGNSA. The CDR3 length is 14 residues. V trimming: 5 bases; J trimming: 7 bases; junction bases outside the gene matches: 2. CDR3 amino acids: CASSRGLAGNEQFF. DNA of the CDR3: TGTGCCAGCAGCAGGGGACTAGCGGGAAATGAGCAGTTCTTC.

The chain couples TRBV7-9 to TRBJ2-7, with a tentative D call TRBD2 (6 bases). The length of the CDR3 is 13 residues. V was shortened by 5 bases and J by 7 bases, with 15 bases between the two germline ends. Germline-derived CDR1 and CDR2 are SEHNR and FQNEAQ (reference sequence). This chain's CDR3 is CASSPYPSEEQYF. CDR3 bases: TGTGCCAGCAGCCCCTACCCTAGCGAGGAGCAGTACTTC.

V usage is TRBV5-6 and J usage is TRBJ2-2, with 12 bases identical to TRBD2. Looked up from germline, CDR1 is SGHDT and CDR2 is YYEEEE. CDR3 length equals 17 residues. Trimming at V came to 3 bases and at J to 7 bases, leaving 10 bases not matched to a gene. CDR3 loop: CASSSRLAGDRGGELFF. For the CDR3, the DNA is TGTGCCAGCAGCTCCAGACTAGCGGGGGATCGGGGCGGGGAGCTGTTTTTT.

The rearrangement uses TRBV5-1 and TRBJ2-3, with TRBD2 as a possible D gene (6 bases). The CDR3 consists of 16 residues. V was clipped by 4 bases and J by 0 bases, with 15 bases between them. Germline CDR1 and CDR2: SGHRS and YFSETQ. The CDR3 spells CASSPGRGASTDTQYF. CDR3 coding DNA: TGCGCCAGCAGCCCAGGGCGGGGCGCTAGCACAGATACGCAGTATTTT.

V gene TRBV10-3 combines with J gene TRBJ2-7; 9 bases agree with TRBD1. Germline CDR1 reads ENHRY; CDR2 reads SYGVKD. Trimming removed 0 bases from V and 3 bases from J; junction bases left unmatched: 3. The CDR3 is 15 residues long. The CDR3 here is CAISESDRGNYEQYF. CDR3 DNA: TGTGCCATCAGTGAGTCTGACAGGGGGAACTACGAGCAGTACTTC.

The CDR3 nucleotides are TGTGCCAGCAGCTTATTTGCAGGGACAAGCAATCAGCCCCAGCATTTT. This sequence encodes CASSLFAGTSNQPQHF. The rearrangement uses TRBV7-9 and TRBJ1-5, with a tentative D call TRBD1 (6 bases). The CDR3 extends over 16 amino acids. The germline V gene has CDR1 SEHNR and CDR2 FQNEAQ (reference sequence). Trimming took off 2 bases at V and 1 base at J, with 12 bases between the two ends.

The CDR3 region is CASSLDAGSYNSPLHF. The CDR3 DNA sequence: TGCGCCAGCAGCTTGGATGCAGGGTCCTATAATTCACCCCTCCACTTT. The rearrangement uses TRBV5-1 and TRBJ1-6; D is possibly TRBD1 (5 bases). The CDR3 contains 16 residues. CDR1 and CDR2 (germline): SGHRS, YFSETQ. V gave up 0 bases and J gave up 1 base, with 8 bases separating them.

V is TRBV18 and J is TRBJ1-1, with D maybe TRBD1 (5 bases). Germline-derived CDR1 and CDR2 are KGHSH and LQKENI. CDR3 size: 15 residues. The V end was cut by 3 bases, the J end by 3 bases, with 14 bases between. The CDR3 here is CASSPRQSGDTEAFF. The CDR3 DNA reads TGTGCCAGCTCACCCCGACAGTCCGGTGACACTGAAGCTTTCTTT.

The chain employs TRBV7-2 and TRBJ1-1; D ambiguous. V lost 1 base, J lost 4 bases, and 16 bases lay in between. The CDR3 runs 16 residues. Germline lookup yields CDR1 SGHTA and CDR2 FQGNSA. The CDR3 DNA is TGTGCCAGCAGCTTAGTGGGCAACGGGGTTTCCACTGAAGCTTTCTTT. It translates to CASSLVGNGVSTEAFF.

The genes are TRBV6-1 and TRBJ2-5; 8 nucleotides align to TRBD1. The germline gives CDR1 MNHNS, CDR2 SASEGT. J gave up 5 bases and V 3 bases, and 11 bases lay outside the gene matches. The length of the CDR3 is 16 residues. This chain's CDR3 is CASSDPNPGGSETQYF. The CDR3 DNA sequence: TGTGCCAGCAGTGACCCCAATCCAGGGGGCTCGGAGACCCAGTACTTC.

The rearrangement uses TRBV18 and TRBJ2-5, with D possibly being TRBD1 (6 bases). V shed 1 base and J shed 2 bases, with 8 bases lying between them. Germline V lookup: CDR1 KGHSH, CDR2 LQKENI. The CDR3 is 14 residues long. CDR3 in DNA: TGTGCCAGCTCACCACGTCAGGGGCAAGAGACCCAGTACTTC. This gives the protein CASSPRQGQETQYF. Complete variable domain (other parts from reference TRBV18 and TRBJ2-5): NAGVMQNPRHLVRRRGQEARLRCSPMKGHSHVYWYRQLPEEGLKFMVYLQKENIIDESGMPKERFSAEFPKEGPSILRIQQVVRGDSAAYFCASSPRQGQETQYFGPGTRLLVL.

This chain uses TRBV27 with TRBJ2-1; D might be TRBD2 (5 bases). This CDR3 is built from 15 residues. The V end was cut by 6 bases, the J end by 9 bases, with 21 bases between. Looked up from germline, CDR1 is MNHEY and CDR2 is SMNVEV (reference sequence). In DNA form, the CDR3 reads TGTGCCAGCAGGGCCTCCGGACTCCCCCGAGGTGAGCAGTTCTTC. Translation: CASRASGLPRGEQFF.

J is TRBJ1-2 and V is TRBV4-1; a weak D match, TRBD1 (6 bases). V dropped 0 bases and J dropped 0 bases, with 8 bases sitting between them. CDR3 size: 15 residues. CDR1 is MGHRA and CDR2 is YSYEKL in the germline V gene. CDR3 coding DNA: TGCGCCAGCAGCCAAGAGAGGACAGCTAACTATGGCTACACCTTC. Protein: CASSQERTANYGYTF.

The rearrangement joins TRBV19 to TRBJ2-3, with TRBD2 identical over 9 bases. Per germline, CDR1 LNHDA and CDR2 SQIVND (reference sequence). This CDR3 has 19 residues. Trimming at V came to 3 bases and at J to 2 bases, leaving 15 bases not matched to a gene. DNA of the CDR3: TGTGCCAGTAGTATCCCCGGGCGGGGGGGGAAATACTACACAGATACGCAGTATTTT. Residues: CASSIPGRGGKYYTDTQYF.

The genes are TRBV10-3 and TRBJ2-7; 8 bases map to TRBD1. CDR1 ENHRY and CDR2 SYGVKD come from the germline V gene. With 3 bases clipped from V and 3 bases from J, the junction kept 10 bases outside the gene matches. The CDR3 is 16 amino acids. CDR3 in amino acids: CAISESGTGRYYEQYF. The CDR3 DNA sequence: TGTGCCATCAGTGAATCCGGGACAGGACGATACTACGAGCAGTACTTC.

This chain links TRBV4-1 with TRBJ2-1; possible D gene TRBD2, 6 bases. Between the trimmed V and J ends, which lost 1 base and 4 bases, there was a span of 17 bases. Germline V gene lookup returns CDR1 MGHRA and CDR2 YSYEKL. This CDR3 region has 17 residues. CDR3 in DNA: TGCGCCAGCAGCCAAGGTCCGGGGGTCCGCCTATACAATGAGCAGTTCTTC. Translated: CASSQGPGVRLYNEQFF.

The chain joins TRBV6-1 to TRBJ1-1; the D gene is possibly TRBD1 (6 bases). Looked up from germline, CDR1 is MNHNS and CDR2 is SASEGT. This CDR3 has 16 residues. V gave up 2 bases and J gave up 1 base, with 14 bases separating them. The CDR3 protein is CASSESGQRGNTEAFF. The DNA for the CDR3 is TGTGCCAGCAGTGAATCCGGACAGAGGGGGAACACTGAAGCTTTCTTT.

The rearrangement joins TRBV2 to TRBJ1-4; D call uncertain. CDR1 SNHLY and CDR2 FYNNEI come from the germline V gene. The CDR3 totals 15 residues. V was clipped by 7 bases and J by 8 bases, with 20 bases between them. In DNA form, the CDR3 reads TGTGCCAGCAACTTTGAGGGCTCGCCCCTAGAAAAACTGTTTTTT. Translation gives CASNFEGSPLEKLFF. Combining the CDR3 with reference TRBV2 and TRBJ1-4 gives the whole variable domain EPEVTQTPSHQVTQMGQEVILRCVPISNHLYFYWYRQILGQKVEFLVSFYNNEISEKSEIFDDQFSVERPDGSNFTLKIRSTKLEDSAMYFCASNFEGSPLEKLFFGSGTQLSVL.

This rearrangement joins TRBV25-1 to TRBJ1-2, with 8 bases that match TRBD1. The CDR3 sequence is 17 residues long. Germline V lookup: CDR1 MGHDK, CDR2 SYGVNS. The trim removed 2 bases at V and 5 bases at J, leaving 13 bases unmatched. The CDR3: CASSEGTGLGLGYGYTF. CDR3 sequence (DNA): TGTGCCAGCAGTGAAGGGACAGGACTGGGGTTGGGGTATGGCTACACCTTC.